The next 9 T cell receptor beta chains were all read from a single sample in a study of cytomegalovirus exposure and HLA in healthy donors. The PCR contained 60 Vbeta and 13 Jbeta primers. Here immunoSEQ multiplex PCR was the method, and the copy in TCRdb shows in-frame clones only, minus some. The sample lists approximately 160,000 clones, around 79% occurring once. Source material: PBMCs. Receptors originate from a male donor in good health and CMV-seropositive.

J is TRBJ2-7 and V is TRBV7-9, with D possibly matching TRBD1 (5 bases). The germline V gene encodes CDR1 SEHNR and CDR2 FQNEAQ (reference sequence). Trimming left V 5 bases short and J 0 bases short, with 17 bases between. This CDR3 contains 16 residues. The CDR3 is CASSQLILQGSYEQYF. CDR3 DNA: TGTGCCAGCAGCCAACTAATCCTCCAGGGCTCCTACGAGCAGTACTTC.

The chain has TRBV2 and TRBJ1-3; TRBD1 agrees at 10 bases. The CDR3 is 16 amino acids. Germline CDR1 reads SNHLY; CDR2 reads FYNNEI. Trimming cost V 4 bases and J 4 bases; bases outside gene matches: 7. The CDR3 nucleotides are TGTGCCAGCAGTGCTTGGGACAGGGGTTCCGGAAACACCATATATTTT. Translating it yields CASSAWDRGSGNTIYF.

A single count supports this clone. J is TRBJ2-2 and V is TRBV19; TRBD1 agrees at 8 bases. This CDR3 spans 14 amino acids. CDR1 and CDR2 from the germline V gene are LNHDA and SQIVND (reference sequence). The V gene end was trimmed by 6 bases and the J gene end by 4 bases; junction bases not matched to a gene: 4. CDR3: CASSIGTGTGELFF. In DNA form, the CDR3 reads TGTGCCAGTAGCATCGGGACAGGCACCGGGGAGCTGTTTTTT.

This clone was observed a single time. This chain connects TRBV19 to TRBJ2-3; TRBD2 matches 14 bases. The V gene end was trimmed by 9 bases and the J gene end by 8 bases; junction bases not matched to a gene: 7. The CDR3 consists of 14 residues. Germline assignment: CDR1 LNHDA and CDR2 SQIVND (reference sequence). For the CDR3, the DNA is TGTGCCAGCGAGACTAGCGGGGGGGCAGGTACGCAGTATTTT. The encoded protein is CASETSGGAGTQYF.

V gene TRBV2 combines with J gene TRBJ1-2; unclear D gene. The CDR3 has 11 amino acids. Looked up from germline, CDR1 is SNHLY and CDR2 is FYNNEI. V lost 8 bases, J lost 3 bases, and 7 bases lay in between. The CDR3 loop reads CASGEHYGYTF. DNA of the CDR3: TGTGCCAGCGGGGAGCACTATGGCTACACCTTC.

This clone was detected only a few times. The rearrangement joins TRBV4-1 to TRBJ1-5; 8 bases match TRBD1. V shed 1 base, J shed 0 bases, and the junction held 5 bases outside the gene matches. Germline values: CDR1 MGHRA, CDR2 YSYEKL. The CDR3 has 17 residues. CDR3 sequence (DNA): TGCGCCAGCAGCCAAGGAGGCAGGGGGCCTAGCAATCAGCCCCAGCATTTT. Translation: CASSQGGRGPSNQPQHF.

The chain uses TRBV4-1 and TRBJ2-7, with 7 bases fitting TRBD1. The germline CDR1 and CDR2 sequences are MGHRA and YSYEKL. The CDR3 totals 16 residues. With V trimmed by 3 bases and J by 1 base, 9 bases remained unmatched. The CDR3 nucleotides are TGCGCCAGCAGCCAGGCCCCACAGGGGTTGTCCTACGAGCAGTACTTC. Protein product: CASSQAPQGLSYEQYF.

The gene calls are TRBV27 and TRBJ1-2; unclear D gene. CDR1 and CDR2 (germline): MNHEY, SMNVEV (reference sequence). This CDR3 has 15 residues. With 5 bases removed from V and 3 bases from J, the gap between germline ends came to 16 bases. For the CDR3, the DNA is TGTGCCAGCAGTCCGCGGGGAGGGAGGGACTATGGCTACACCTTC. Amino acid sequence: CASSPRGGRDYGYTF.

This clone appeared once. V is TRBV4-1 and J is TRBJ2-1; maybe TRBD2 (5 bases). The CDR3 is 15 amino acids. The germline gives CDR1 MGHRA, CDR2 YSYEKL. Trimming left V 1 base short and J 2 bases short, with 9 bases between. DNA for the CDR3: TGCGCCAGCAGCCAAGGAGACTATGCCTACAATGAGCAGTTCTTC. It is translated as CASSQGDYAYNEQFF.